Following are 6 T cell receptor beta chains from one sample sequenced in a study of human T cells and chemical hapten exposure. TCRdb used MiXCR to reprocess the RACE reads, holding one entry per CDR3 protein. Among about 190,000 distinct CDR3 sequences listed, roughly a quarter were seen once. Stated time point: patch test 3, about 24 weeks after DPC sensitization. Treatment meaning: therapeutic diphenylcyclopropenone sensitization with weekly scalp DPC. Sequenced material: whole blood, taken in connection with sensitization to the hapten diphenylcyclopropenone (DPC). The receptors here all came from a woman in her thirties or forties with alopecia areata. Some clones in this sample may be carry-over from other donors' samples.

In this sample, this clonotype turned up once. The V call is TRBV6-5, the J call TRBJ2-7; 10 bases line up with TRBD2. Losses at the gene ends were 5 bases for V and 6 bases for J; bases not matched to a gene: 7. Germline V CDR1 and CDR2: MNHEY, SVGAGI. The CDR3 totals 14 residues. The CDR3 reads CASSPSGRASEQYF. CDR3 nucleotide sequence: TGTGCCAGCAGTCCCAGCGGGAGGGCTTCCGAGCAGTACTTC.

This clonotype was seen a few times. V gene TRBV4-2 combines with J gene TRBJ1-6, with D perhaps matching TRBD1 (6 bases). The CDR3 spans 15 residues. CDR1 and CDR2 (germline): LGHNA, YNFKEQ. V lost 1 base and J lost 6, with 10 bases in between. This chain's CDR3 is CASSQVGGINSPLHF. CDR3 DNA sequence: TGTGCCAGCAGCCAAGTTGGGGGCATTAATTCACCCCTCCACTTT.

This clonotype has a handful of counts. The chain is built from TRBV10-1 and TRBJ2-7; TRBD1 aligns across 10 bases. J lost 3 bases, V lost 10 bases, and 9 bases had no gene match. This CDR3 is 14 amino acids long. Germline-derived CDR1 and CDR2 are WNHNN and SYGVQD (reference sequence). As DNA, the CDR3 is TGCGCCAACTCCTTCCGGGACAGGGGCTACGAGCAGTACTTC. Protein product: CANSFRDRGYEQYF.

This clonotype was seen a handful of times. The gene calls are TRBV7-2 and TRBJ2-1; D not certain. With 5 bases removed from V and 9 bases from J, the gap between germline ends came to 14 bases. The CDR3 loop spans 13 amino acids. The germline V gene has CDR1 SGHTA and CDR2 FQGNSA. The CDR3 protein is CASSGRAYGEQFF. For the CDR3, the DNA is TGTGCCAGCAGCGGCCGGGCCTACGGTGAGCAGTTCTTC. Looking up the rest from reference TRBV7-2 and TRBJ2-1 gives the full variable domain: GAGVSQSPSNKVTEKGKDVELRCDPISGHTALYWYRQSLGQGLEFLIYFQGNSAPDKSGLPSDRFSAERTGGSVSTLTIQRTQQEDSAVYLCASSGRAYGEQFFGPGTRLTVL.

The gene calls are TRBV18 and TRBJ1-3; possible D gene TRBD1, 6 bases. V lost 8 bases, J lost 4 bases, and 12 bases lay in between. This CDR3 region has 13 residues. Germline V gives CDR1 KGHSH, CDR2 LQKENI. CDR3 bases: TGTGCCAGCGCAGGGGACACAGGAAACACCATATATTTT. Protein product: CASAGDTGNTIYF.

This chain links TRBV27 with TRBJ2-1; 7 nucleotides match TRBD1. With 5 bases clipped from V and 1 base from J, the junction kept 5 bases outside the gene matches. This CDR3 comprises 15 residues. CDR1 and CDR2 (germline): MNHEY, SMNVEV (reference sequence). CDR3 bases: TGTGCCAGCAGTCCGGGACAGCCATCCTACAATGAGCAGTTCTTC. Protein product: CASSPGQPSYNEQFF.